One sample yielded the 25 T cell receptor beta chains listed below, sequenced in a study of radiation and T cells in renal cell carcinoma. Time point noted: blood 2 weeks post-SBRT. Described treatment: 15 Gy SBRT to primary tumor, nephrectomy 4 weeks later. The assay was immunoSEQ multiplex PCR, and TCRdb's table has in-frame clones only and misses some. This sample has roughly 140,000 clones; approximately 90% occur once, and the top ten carry about an eighth. Sequenced here: blood, sampled from a patient whose treatment included radiotherapy and nephrectomy. These receptors were obtained from a woman aged 45-65 years with renal cell carcinoma.

The chain joins TRBV5-4 to TRBJ1-1, with D perhaps matching TRBD1 (5 bases). Germline V CDR1 and CDR2: SGHNT, YYREEE (reference sequence). The CDR3 has 14 residues. V gave up 4 bases and J gave up 1 base, with 11 bases separating them. DNA of the CDR3: TGTGCCAGCAGCCAAGCGAGGGGGAACACTGAAGCTTTCTTT. It yields the protein CASSQARGNTEAFF.

The sample holds one count of this clone. The V gene is TRBV14, the J gene TRBJ1-2, with 9 positions matching TRBD1. Germline CDR1 SGHDN, CDR2 FVKESK. The CDR3 runs to 16 residues. Unmatched junction bases numbered 11, after V lost 4 bases and J lost 5 bases. This CDR3 reads CASSRSSGTGRYGYTF. CDR3 DNA: TGTGCCAGCAGCCGCTCATCTGGGACAGGGCGATATGGCTACACCTTC.

The rearrangement uses TRBV6-5 and TRBJ2-7, with D unclear. The V gene's germline CDR1 is MNHEY and CDR2 SVGAGI. Trimming took off 5 bases at V and 6 bases at J, with 11 bases between the two ends. CDR3 length equals 12 residues. Here the CDR3 DNA reads TGTGCCAGCAGTGCCAGATCCGCCGAGCAGTACTTC. Its translation: CASSARSAEQYF.

The rearrangement uses TRBV29-1 and TRBJ1-1; no clear D. CDR1 and CDR2 from the germline V gene are SQVTM and ANQGSEA. V lost 7 bases, J lost 0 bases, and 15 bases lay in between. This CDR3 region has 14 residues. DNA for the CDR3: TGCAGCGGAACCGTATCAGGCATGAACACTGAAGCTTTCTTT. Translating gives CSGTVSGMNTEAFF.

J is TRBJ1-4 and V is TRBV2; a weak D match, TRBD1 (5 bases). The germline V gene has CDR1 SNHLY and CDR2 FYNNEI. The ends were cut back, 7 bases at V and 7 bases at J, with 16 bases in the middle. The CDR3 runs 14 residues. In nucleotides, the CDR3 is TGTGCCAGCATCAGGGAACCCCAGGCTGAAAAACTGTTTTTT. Translated, it gives CASIREPQAEKLFF. The variable domain in full, with the rest retrieved from reference TRBV2 and TRBJ1-4, is EPEVTQTPSHQVTQMGQEVILRCVPISNHLYFYWYRQILGQKVEFLVSFYNNEISEKSEIFDDQFSVERPDGSNFTLKIRSTKLEDSAMYFCASIREPQAEKLFFGSGTQLSVL.

This chain joins TRBV9 and TRBJ1-1, with a weak D call TRBD1 (5 bases). The germline V gene encodes CDR1 SGDLS and CDR2 YYNGEE. Deletions cut 1 base from V and 1 base from J, with 8 bases between. The CDR3 sequence is 14 residues long. The CDR3 reads CASSVSGTNTEAFF. CDR3 nucleotides: TGTGCCAGCAGCGTATCAGGGACGAACACTGAAGCTTTCTTT.

The J gene is TRBJ2-1, the V gene TRBV7-2; 7 positions agree with TRBD2. Per germline, CDR1 SGHTA and CDR2 FQGNSA. After removal of 0 bases from V and 6 bases from J, the junction contained 8 bases not matched to a gene. The CDR3 has 16 amino acids. The CDR3: CASSLAHGGGGNEQFF. The CDR3 DNA sequence: TGTGCCAGCAGCTTAGCGCACGGCGGGGGAGGCAATGAGCAGTTCTTC.

This chain uses TRBV9 with TRBJ2-5; possibly TRBD1 for D (5 bases). In germline, CDR1 is SGDLS, CDR2 YYNGEE. Trimming stripped 3 bases from V and 4 bases from J, with 16 bases between. The CDR3 loop spans 15 amino acids. The CDR3 loop is CASSGGAQRGETQYF. CDR3 nucleotide sequence: TGTGCCAGCAGCGGTGGGGCCCAAAGGGGAGAGACCCAGTACTTC.

V usage is TRBV7-6 and J usage is TRBJ1-1; no reliable D call. Germline CDR1 and CDR2: SGHVS and FNYEAQ. Trimming removed 5 bases at V and 1 base at J, with 8 bases between. The CDR3 consists of 13 residues. CDR3 DNA: TGTGCCAGCAGCACAAACGAGAACACTGAAGCTTTCTTT. The encoded protein is CASSTNENTEAFF.

The V and J genes are TRBV19 and TRBJ1-2, with a tentative D call TRBD1 (6 bases). Trimming removed 4 bases at V and 1 base at J, with 19 bases between. The CDR3 is 17 amino acids. Germline-derived CDR1 and CDR2 are LNHDA and SQIVND (reference sequence). The DNA for the CDR3 is TGTGCCAGTAGTAACCCACAGGGAGGAGGGAGTAACTATGGCTACACCTTC. Its translation is CASSNPQGGGSNYGYTF.

The chain is built from TRBV4-1 and TRBJ2-1; tentatively, D is TRBD2 (5 bases). In germline, CDR1 is MGHRA, CDR2 YSYEKL. CDR3 length: 15 amino acids. Trimming left V 0 bases short and J 0 bases short, with 6 bases between. The CDR3 protein is CASSQDSDSYNEQFF. CDR3 DNA: TGCGCCAGCAGCCAAGATAGCGACTCCTACAATGAGCAGTTCTTC.

The chain is built from TRBV5-1 and TRBJ2-7; D is possibly TRBD2 (6 bases). The CDR3 consists of 15 residues. CDR1 and CDR2 from the germline V gene are SGHRS and YFSETQ. The V gene lost 0 bases and the J gene lost 7 bases, with 17 bases spanning the gap. The CDR3 nucleotides are TGCGCCAGCAGCTTGGCCCAGAGCTTCGCGGGGGAGCAGTACTTC. This gives the protein CASSLAQSFAGEQYF.

The chain recombines TRBV5-8 with TRBJ1-6; maybe TRBD1 (5 bases). Germline-derived CDR1 and CDR2 are SGHTS and YDEGEE. The CDR3 has 15 residues. The ends were cut back, 4 bases at V and 4 bases at J, with 12 bases in the middle. CDR3 nucleotides: TGTGCCAGCAGCCGACAGTTAGGTTATAATTCACCCCTCCACTTT. Translation: CASSRQLGYNSPLHF.

This rearrangement joins TRBV7-8 to TRBJ1-1; no firm D call. Trimming removed 6 bases at V and 4 bases at J, with 27 bases between. Germline V lookup: CDR1 SGHVS, CDR2 FQNEAQ. The CDR3 loop spans 18 amino acids. The CDR3 protein is CASSRSRWADTLGTEAFF. The CDR3 DNA sequence: TGTGCCAGCAGTCGTAGCAGGTGGGCAGACACCTTGGGCACTGAAGCTTTCTTT.

A few counts support this clone. This chain joins TRBV19 and TRBJ1-2, with a tentative D call TRBD1 (5 bases). This CDR3 comprises 17 residues. V was clipped by 3 bases and J by 0 bases, with 17 bases between them. The germline gives CDR1 LNHDA, CDR2 SQIVND (reference sequence). This chain's CDR3 is CASSIRDGLPANYGYTF. CDR3 bases: TGTGCCAGTAGTATTCGGGACGGACTTCCAGCTAACTATGGCTACACCTTC.

The gene calls are TRBV19 and TRBJ1-1; 8 bases agree with TRBD1. The ends lost 5 bases at V and 5 bases at J; junction bases unmatched: 13. CDR1 LNHDA and CDR2 SQIVND come from the germline V gene (reference sequence). This CDR3 is built from 16 residues. The CDR3 DNA follows: TGTGCCAGTAGTCGGGACAGGTCCCCAAGTGGGACTGAAGCTTTCTTT. Residues: CASSRDRSPSGTEAFF.

The V and J genes are TRBV6-1 and TRBJ1-1; D unclear. Trimming took off 6 bases at V and 8 bases at J, with 13 bases between the two ends. CDR1 is MNHNS and CDR2 is SASEGT in the germline V gene. The CDR3 has 12 residues. The CDR3 sequence is CASSSTRHEAFF. The CDR3 DNA reads TGTGCCAGCAGCTCGACCAGGCACGAAGCTTTCTTT.

The chain recombines TRBV19 with TRBJ1-2, with a weak D call TRBD1 (6 bases). Per the germline V gene, CDR1 is LNHDA and CDR2 is SQIVND (reference sequence). V was shortened by 3 bases and J by 4 bases, with 15 bases between the two germline ends. This CDR3 spans 15 amino acids. The CDR3: CASSIWLGATYGYTF. For the CDR3, the DNA is TGTGCCAGTAGTATTTGGTTGGGGGCAACCTATGGCTACACCTTC.

Only a few counts were recorded for this clone. CDR3 sequence: CASSLVARGDGEAFF. CDR3 nucleotides: TGTGCCAGCAGCTTAGTTGCCAGGGGGGATGGTGAAGCTTTCTTT. The chain is built from TRBV7-8 and TRBJ1-1; 7 bases fit TRBD1. Germline CDR1 reads SGHVS; CDR2 reads FQNEAQ. The CDR3 spans 15 residues. The trim removed 1 base at V and 7 bases at J, leaving 9 bases unmatched.

Concerning this clone: In the same sample, other DNA sequences code for this CDR3. The chain links TRBV7-2 to TRBJ1-1, with 9 bases matching TRBD1. The J segment lost 5 bases and the V segment lost 3 bases, leaving 1 base of the junction unmatched. CDR1 and CDR2 (germline): SGHTA, FQGNSA. The length of the CDR3 is 13 residues. This CDR3 reads CASSFGQGTEAFF. In DNA, the CDR3 is TGTGCCAGCAGCTTCGGACAGGGGACTGAAGCTTTCTTT.

This chain links TRBV5-4 with TRBJ2-5; the D gene could be TRBD1 or TRBD2 (5 bases each). This CDR3 has 14 residues. V gave up 0 bases and J gave up 1 base, with 7 bases separating them. CDR1 is SGHNT and CDR2 is YYREEE in the germline V gene (reference sequence). In DNA, the CDR3 is TGTGCCAGCAGCTTGGGTGGGGGCCAAGAGACCCAGTACTTC. It specifies CASSLGGGQETQYF.

The chain couples TRBV11-1 to TRBJ2-1; 11 bases fit TRBD1. Trimming cost V 0 bases and J 7 bases; bases outside gene matches: 5. Germline CDR1 SGHAT, CDR2 FQDESV (reference sequence). The CDR3 runs 16 residues. CDR3 residues: CASSLAPGQGVNEQFF. CDR3 sequence (DNA): TGTGCCAGCAGCTTAGCTCCGGGACAGGGGGTGAATGAGCAGTTCTTC.

The J gene is TRBJ2-7, the V gene TRBV7-8; TRBD1 matches 8 bases. The CDR3 has 17 amino acids. The V gene end was trimmed by 4 bases and the J gene end by 3 bases; junction bases not matched to a gene: 14. Germline CDR1 is SGHVS and CDR2 is FQNEAQ. CDR3 residues: CASSSLRGRNPFYEQYF. Here the CDR3 DNA reads TGTGCCAGCAGCTCTCTCAGGGGGCGGAACCCCTTCTACGAGCAGTACTTC.

This chain joins TRBV5-6 and TRBJ2-3, with 10 nucleotides matching TRBD2. CDR1 and CDR2 from the germline V gene are SGHDT and YYEEEE. This CDR3 has 15 residues. V dropped 4 bases and J dropped 1; count of bases not matched to a gene: 3. The CDR3 reads CASSASGGGTDTQYF. The CDR3 nucleotides are TGTGCCAGCAGCGCAAGCGGGGGGGGCACAGATACGCAGTATTTT.

The CDR3 nucleotides read TGTGCCAGCAGTGAGCATTTGGGGAATCAGCCCCAGCATTTT. It codes for CASSEHLGNQPQHF. This chain links TRBV25-1 with TRBJ1-5; no clear D gene. This CDR3 has 14 amino acids. V lost 3 bases and J 4 bases, leaving 10 bases between the germline ends. Germline loops: CDR1 MGHDK, CDR2 SYGVNS. Full variable domain (outside the CDR3, taken from reference TRBV25-1 and TRBJ1-5): EADIYQTPRYLVIGTGKKITLECSQTMGHDKMYWYQQDPGMELHLIHYSYGVNSTEKGDLSSESTVSRIRTEHFPLTLESARPSHTSQYLCASSEHLGNQPQHFGDGTRLSIL.